This T cell receptor beta chain was recorded in a study of monozygotic twins with inflammatory bowel disease. About this clonotype itself: Its antigen is as yet unknown.

With no T cell sorting beforehand, total RNA was isolated from whole blood. In eight separate reactions per sample, cDNA was generated. With approximately 16 and 10 cycles respectively, two nested PCRs were carried out on TCRalpha and TCRbeta cDNA. TCRdb reprocessed the 5' RACE reads and reports one entry per CDR3 protein, with no DNA. This specimen shows around 100,000 distinct CDR3 sequences; the ten leading clones hold approximately 1.8%. The germline V gene has CDR1 SGHDN and CDR2 FVKESK. This CDR3 is built from 15 residues. General observations from the study: Discordant twins showed the same repertoire similarity as concordant twins, possibly from limited power.

The sample consisted of blood. The clonotype originates from a human donor with ulcerative colitis or Crohn's disease, or a healthy co-twin of an affected twin (not recorded which). This chain uses TRBV14 with TRBJ2-3; TCRdb names TRBD2, which stays unverified in the absence of DNA. CDR3 sequence: CASSLSLARTDTQYF. Full variable domain (outside the CDR3, taken from reference TRBV14 and TRBJ2-3): EAGVTQFPSHSVIEKGQTVTLRCDPISGHDNLYWYRRVMGKEIKFLLHFVKESKQDESGMPNNRFLAERTGGTYSTLKVQPAELEDSGVYFCASSLSLARTDTQYFGPGTRLTVL.